A selection of T cell receptor beta chains follows, all from one sample in a study of T cells after yellow fever vaccination. TCRdb processed the 5' RACE reads anew with MiXCR; each CDR3 protein has one entry. The sample has 70,000 or so distinct CDR3 sequences; about 7.7% are singletons. This material consisted of CD8+ T cells sorted from PBMCs, taken around 10 days after the first yellow fever vaccination. These receptors all come from a young man who received the YFV17D yellow fever vaccine. The CDR3 runs from the conserved cysteine through the conserved F or W. Each record gives: D gene, J gene, CDR3 length, clone size, V gene, CDR3 protein, CDR3 DNA. The D gene is left open where the match is weak. Clone size is shown for a subset of rows, as once, few, many or a class of expanded clone.

>NA|TRBJ2-5|15|many|TRBV15
CATSNEGENKETQYF
TGTGCCACCAGCAATGAGGGGGAAAACAAAGAGACCCAGTACTTC
>TRBD2|TRBJ2-5|16|few|TRBV12-3/TRBV12-4
CASSLLAGPIQETQYF
TGTGCCAGCAGTTTACTAGCGGGGCCCATCCAAGAGACCCAGTACTTC
>TRBD1|TRBJ1-2|15|many|TRBV10-1
CASSSRTGPNYGYTF
TGCGCCAGCAGTTCGAGGACAGGGCCAAACTATGGCTACACCTTC
>NA|TRBJ1-1|12|NA|TRBV30
CAWSVGNTEAFF
TGTGCCTGGAGTGTCGGGAACACTGAAGCTTTCTTT
>NA|TRBJ1-4|15|NA|TRBV7-6
CASSDTAATNEKLFF
TGTGCCAGCAGCGACACAGCGGCAACTAATGAAAAACTGTTTTTT
>NA|TRBJ2-1|16|NA|TRBV12-5
CASGLTGIGSYNEQFF
TGTGCTAGTGGTTTGACCGGGATTGGGTCCTACAATGAGCAGTTCTTC
>NA|TRBJ2-7|15|many|TRBV12-3/TRBV12-4
CASSLAAGATYEQYF
TGTGCCAGCAGTTTAGCGGCGGGGGCTACCTACGAGCAGTACTTC
>TRBD1|TRBJ2-7|16|NA|TRBV7-9
CASSLSETGYRYEQYF
TGTGCCAGCAGCTTATCCGAGACAGGGTATAGGTACGAGCAGTACTTC
>TRBD2|TRBJ2-2|13|many|TRBV6-5
CASTISGVGELFF
TGTGCCAGCACGATTAGCGGGGTCGGGGAGCTGTTTTTT
>NA|TRBJ2-1|15|many|TRBV7-8
CASSLGALAGNEQFF
TGTGCCAGCAGCTTAGGGGCCCTCGCGGGGAATGAGCAGTTCTTC
>TRBD1|TRBJ2-3|18|many|TRBV11-1
CASSLVGTGTVFTDTQYF
TGTGCCAGCAGCTTAGTAGGGACCGGGACAGTCTTCACAGATACGCAGTATTTT
>TRBD2|TRBJ2-5|14|many|TRBV9
CASSPAGVQETQYF
TGTGCCAGCAGCCCAGCGGGGGTCCAAGAGACCCAGTACTTC
>NA|TRBJ2-2|16|few|TRBV7-9
CASSLGPGLNTGELFF
TGTGCCAGCAGCTTGGGCCCAGGACTTAACACCGGGGAGCTGTTTTTT
>NA|TRBJ2-1|12|many|TRBV12-3/TRBV12-4
CATRAISNEQFF
TGTGCCACTAGGGCAATCTCAAATGAGCAGTTCTTC
>NA|TRBJ2-1|13|many|TRBV10-3
CAITPDSYNEQFF
TGTGCCATCACGCCGGACTCCTACAATGAGCAGTTCTTC
>TRBD1|TRBJ2-3|16|few|TRBV7-8
CASSPTPGGRTDTQYF
TGTGCCAGCAGCCCGACCCCAGGGGGCCGCACAGATACGCAGTATTTT
>NA|TRBJ1-1|13|NA|TRBV7-9
CASSLPSQLEAFF
TGTGCCAGCAGCTTACCGTCCCAGCTTGAAGCTTTCTTT
>TRBD1|TRBJ2-5|14|many|TRBV28
CASSDRVMGETQYF
TGTGCCAGCAGCGACAGGGTAATGGGGGAGACCCAGTACTTC
>TRBD2|TRBJ2-1|18|NA|TRBV6-5
CASSWGLAEVLKYNEQFF
TGTGCCAGCAGCTGGGGACTAGCGGAGGTTCTCAAATACAATGAGCAGTTCTTC
>NA|TRBJ2-1|14|NA|TRBV4-1
CASSLRDIHNEQFF
TGCGCCAGCAGCCTCCGGGACATACACAATGAGCAGTTCTTC